The next 19 T cell receptor beta chains were all read from a single sample in a study of OX40 agonist ivuxolimab in advanced cancers. The data were produced by immunoSEQ multiplex PCR, yet TCRdb's version contains in-frame clones alone and is incomplete. The sample records some 140,000 clones, 93% being singletons. This material consisted of CD4+ or CD8+ T cells sorted from blood, taken in a trial of the OX40 agonist ivuxolimab. The receptors originated from an adult with an advanced solid tumor such as melanoma, head and neck, liver or kidney cancer.

The chain combines TRBV6-5 with TRBJ2-7; 9 nucleotides align to TRBD1. The CDR3 covers 14 residues. Losses at the gene ends were 10 bases for V and 2 bases for J; bases not matched to a gene: 9. Germline V gives CDR1 MNHEY, CDR2 SVGAGI. CDR3 residues: CAIRGTGNAYEQYF. The DNA of the CDR3 is TGTGCCATCAGAGGGACAGGGAACGCCTACGAGCAGTACTTC.

As DNA, the CDR3 is TGTGCCAGCAGCGTGGGACAGGGTCCCTACGAGCAGTACTTC. It encodes CASSVGQGPYEQYF. This chain links TRBV21-1 with TRBJ2-7; whether TRBD1, the table's D call, matches the DNA was not checked. TRBV21-1 corresponds to a pseudogene. This CDR3 region has 14 residues.

The J gene is TRBJ1-5, the V gene TRBV28; D is perhaps TRBD1 (6 bases). Looked up from germline, CDR1 is MDHEN and CDR2 is SYDVKM. CDR3 length: 15 amino acids. V shed 1 base and J shed 5 bases, with 12 bases lying between them. The CDR3, as DNA: TGTGCCAGCAGTTTATCGGACAGACCCCATCAGCCCCAGCATTTT. It codes for CASSLSDRPHQPQHF.

V usage is TRBV5-8 and J usage is TRBJ1-2; 7 positions agree with TRBD1. CDR3 length: 14 residues. Germline lookup yields CDR1 SGHTS and CDR2 YDEGEE. With 4 bases clipped from V and 5 bases from J, the junction kept 8 bases outside the gene matches. The CDR3 protein is CASSRGQEGYGYTF. CDR3 in DNA: TGTGCCAGCAGCCGCGGACAGGAAGGATATGGCTACACCTTC.

The gene calls are TRBV7-8 and TRBJ1-5, with D perhaps TRBD1 (5 bases). The germline gives CDR1 SGHVS, CDR2 FQNEAQ. V shed 5 bases and J shed 6 bases, with 17 bases lying between them. The CDR3 has 15 residues. CDR3 sequence: CASSPSGRVGQPQHF. The CDR3 DNA reads TGTGCCAGCAGCCCTAGCGGCAGGGTCGGTCAGCCCCAGCATTTT.

This chain uses TRBV19 with TRBJ2-3, with D perhaps TRBD1 (6 bases). V was trimmed by 6 bases and J by 0 bases, leaving 10 bases between them. CDR1 is LNHDA, CDR2 SQIVND, per germline (reference sequence). CDR3 length: 14 residues. CDR3 DNA sequence: TGTGCCAGTAGCCGACAGGCTAGCACAGATACGCAGTATTTT. Protein product: CASSRQASTDTQYF.

This rearrangement joins TRBV14 to TRBJ1-5, with D uncertain. The ends were cut back, 4 bases at V and 0 bases at J, with 10 bases in the middle. This CDR3 contains 15 residues. The V gene's germline CDR1 is SGHDN and CDR2 FVKESK. The CDR3 is CASSLRSYSNQPQHF. The CDR3 region has the DNA TGTGCCAGCAGCCTGCGGAGTTATAGCAATCAGCCCCAGCATTTT.

The chain joins TRBV19 to TRBJ1-1, with TRBD1 as a possible D gene (5 bases). Between the trimmed V and J ends, which lost 0 bases and 5 bases, there was a span of 7 bases. The CDR3 spans 13 residues. Germline V gene sequence: CDR1 LNHDA, CDR2 SQIVND (reference sequence). For the CDR3, the DNA is TGTGCCAGTAGTATAGATGGGACGACTGAAGCTTTCTTT. The encoded protein is CASSIDGTTEAFF.

The chain uses TRBV7-3 and TRBJ2-5; no firm D call. This CDR3 has 12 amino acids. Germline V CDR1 and CDR2: SGHTA, FQGTGA. The V and J ends lost 1 base and 3 bases respectively, with 3 bases between them. The CDR3 nucleotides read TGTGCCAGCAGCTTAATGGAAGAGACCCAGTACTTC. Encoded protein: CASSLMEETQYF. Variable domain in full (rest from reference TRBV7-3 and TRBJ2-5): GAGVSQTPSNKVTEKGKYVELRCDPISGHTALYWYRQSLGQGPEFLIYFQGTGAADDSGLPNDRFFAVRPEGSVSTLKIQRTERGDSAVYLCASSLMEETQYFGPGTRLLVL.

The V gene is TRBV19, the J gene TRBJ2-6; D possibly corresponds to TRBD1 (5 bases). Germline V gene lookup returns CDR1 LNHDA and CDR2 SQIVND (reference sequence). V lost 1 base, J lost 1 base, and 8 bases lay in between. This CDR3 spans 16 amino acids. CDR3 bases: TGTGCCAGTAGTATAGGAAGGGGATCTGGGGCCAACGTCCTGACTTTC. Translated, it gives CASSIGRGSGANVLTF.

This chain joins TRBV18 and TRBJ1-5; D remains ambiguous. The germline V gene encodes CDR1 KGHSH and CDR2 LQKENI. V was clipped by 1 base and J by 7 bases, with 11 bases between them. This CDR3 spans 14 amino acids. The CDR3 region has the DNA TGTGCCAGCTCACCACAGGGCAAGGAGCAGCCCCAGCATTTT. Its translation is CASSPQGKEQPQHF.

In this sample, this clone turned up once. J is TRBJ2-7 and V is TRBV4-1; D gene unclear. Germline CDR1 and CDR2: MGHRA and YSYEKL. V dropped 0 bases and J dropped 1 base, with 4 bases sitting between them. This CDR3 is built from 13 residues. CDR3 residues: CASSQDQSYEQYF. The CDR3 DNA is TGCGCCAGCAGCCAAGACCAGTCCTACGAGCAGTACTTC.

The chain joins TRBV21-1 to TRBJ2-1; the table assigns TRBD2, which was not confirmed against the DNA. TRBV21-1 is given as a pseudogene. The CDR3 sequence is 15 residues long. CDR3 amino acids: CASSNSGRSHNEQFF. The CDR3, as DNA: TGTGCCAGCAGCAACAGCGGGAGAAGCCACAATGAGCAGTTCTTC.

V is TRBV4-3 and J is TRBJ2-7; tentatively, D is TRBD2 (6 bases). V dropped 0 bases and J dropped 7 bases, with 34 bases sitting between them. Germline V gene data show CDR1 as LGHNA and CDR2 as YSLEER. The CDR3 runs to 21 residues. The CDR3, as DNA: TGCGCCAGCAGCCAAGATTATTATGGAGGGGACGCCACTATCCTTTTTGCAGAGCAGTACTTC. This encodes CASSQDYYGGDATILFAEQYF.

This sequence joins TRBV5-1 and TRBJ2-5; unclear D gene. Germline CDR1 and CDR2: SGHRS and YFSETQ. V was clipped by 4 bases and J by 1 base, with 17 bases between them. The CDR3 totals 16 residues. The CDR3 sequence: CASSRSMSGIQETQYF. The CDR3 DNA is TGCGCCAGCAGCCGATCTATGTCAGGAATCCAAGAGACCCAGTACTTC.

The genes are TRBV5-6 and TRBJ1-2, with D possibly being TRBD1 (5 bases). Looked up from germline, CDR1 is SGHDT and CDR2 is YYEEEE. This CDR3 spans 15 amino acids. Trimming pared 3 bases from V and 6 bases from J, leaving 18 bases between. CDR3 sequence: CASSSVPRGEDGYTF. The CDR3 bases are TGTGCCAGCAGCTCCGTGCCTAGGGGAGAGGATGGCTACACCTTC.

The rearrangement joins TRBV7-2 to TRBJ2-7; tentatively, D is TRBD2 (6 bases). Trimming stripped 1 base from V and 9 bases from J, with 7 bases between. The CDR3 is made up of 11 amino acids. From germline, CDR1 is SGHTA and CDR2 FQGNSA. CDR3 region: CASSLEGGQYF. The CDR3 DNA follows: TGTGCCAGCAGCTTAGAGGGAGGGCAGTACTTC.

The genes are TRBV5-1 and TRBJ2-3; D is perhaps TRBD1 (5 bases). Trimming cost V 1 base and J 2 bases, with 11 bases left between them. Germline V gene data show CDR1 as SGHRS and CDR2 as YFSETQ. The length of the CDR3 is 15 residues. In DNA form, the CDR3 reads TGCGCCAGCAGCTTGATCCAGGGTGCCACAGATACGCAGTATTTT. Translating gives CASSLIQGATDTQYF. The variable domain in full, with the rest retrieved from reference TRBV5-1 and TRBJ2-3, is KAGVTQTPRYLIKTRGQQVTLSCSPISGHRSVSWYQQTPGQGLQFLFEYFSETQRNKGNFPGRFSGRQFSNSRSEMNVSTLELGDSALYLCASSLIQGATDTQYFGPGTRLTVL.

The chain couples TRBV19 to TRBJ1-2; TRBD1 matches 7 bases. Germline CDR1 LNHDA, CDR2 SQIVND (reference sequence). The V and J ends lost 1 base and 4 bases, in that order; junction bases with no gene match: 6. The CDR3 totals 15 residues. The CDR3 coding sequence is TGTGCCAGTAGTATAGTGGGGACAGCCATCTATGGCTACACCTTC. Its translation is CASSIVGTAIYGYTF.